This T cell receptor (beta chain) was obtained from a study of shared clonotypes between healthy human individuals. Study-level background: Per-donor plates numbered three CD4 naive, three CD4 memory, two CD8 naive and one CD8 memory.

This CDR3 has 16 residues. Unmatched junction bases numbered 11, after V lost 4 bases and J lost 7 bases. Looked up from germline, CDR1 is SGHAT and CDR2 is FQNNGV. The data were produced by immunoSEQ multiplex PCR, yet TCRdb's version contains in-frame clones alone and is incomplete. The sample yields about 710,000 clones, approximately 73% seen once. The receptor comes from a woman aged 25-40 years in good health. This sequence joins TRBV11-2 and TRBJ2-1, with 9 bases that match TRBD1. The material sequenced was memory CD4+ T cells sorted from blood. Subset here: CD45RA-negative fraction. CDR3 in DNA: TGTGCCAGCAGCTCGACCGGGACAGGGTGGGGTAATGAGCAGTTCTTC. Translated, it gives CASSSTGTGWGNEQFF.